A selection of T cell receptor beta chains follows, all from one sample in a study of PD-L1 blockade in urothelial cancer. Data came from immunoSEQ multiplex PCR; TCRdb stores just in-frame clones and leaves some out. The sample has 20,000 to 25,000 clones, around 87% seen once. The sequenced sample was PBMCs, obtained around atezolizumab (anti-PD-L1) treatment. Source of these receptors: an older woman with urothelial cancer. The CDR3 runs from the conserved cysteine through the conserved F or W. A D gene is named only where the DNA matches it firmly. A row's size may be missing; if present it is once, few, many or a size class.

j_call clone_size d_call v_call cdr3_aa cdr3_nt
TRBJ1-4 . . TRBV7-9 CASSLEGDMNEKLFF TGTGCCAGCAGCTTAGAAGGGGACATGAATGAAAAACTGTTTTTT
TRBJ2-2 . . TRBV28 CASNKQGTNTGELFF TGTGCCAGCAATAAACAGGGTACGAACACCGGGGAGCTGTTTTTT
TRBJ2-5 once TRBD1 TRBV19 CASSIARTGSETQYF TGTGCCAGTAGTATAGCCCGGACAGGGAGTGAGACCCAGTACTTC
TRBJ2-1 once TRBD2 TRBV19 CASSTTSGIEQFF TGTGCCAGTAGTACGACTAGCGGGATCGAGCAGTTCTTC
TRBJ2-7 . TRBD2 TRBV5-6 CASSSGLADYEQYF TGTGCCAGCAGTTCGGGACTAGCGGACTACGAGCAGTACTTC
TRBJ2-1 . TRBD2 TRBV7-6 CASSLGGLAGGNEQFF TGTGCCAGCAGCTTAGGTGGACTAGCGGGAGGGAATGAGCAGTTCTTC
TRBJ2-3 . TRBD2 TRBV6-1 CASSKREQVDTQYF TGTGCCAGCAGTAAGCGGGAGCAGGTAGATACGCAGTATTTT
TRBJ2-7 . . TRBV4-1 CASSQLFQVTYEQYF TGCGCCAGCAGCCAATTATTTCAGGTTACCTACGAGCAGTACTTC
TRBJ2-1 . TRBD2 TRBV19 CASSIGLAGLDEQFF TGTGCCAGTAGTATCGGACTAGCGGGATTGGATGAGCAGTTCTTC
TRBJ1-4 . TRBD1 TRBV28 CASSGTGTANEKLFF TGTGCCAGCAGCGGGACCGGGACAGCTAATGAAAAACTGTTTTTT
TRBJ2-7 . . TRBV7-8 CASSLVVGQGYYEQYF TGTGCCAGCAGCTTAGTAGTTGGCCAGGGGTATTACGAGCAGTACTTC
TRBJ2-3 . TRBD2 TRBV28 CASSFGGLAGGDTQYF TGTGCCAGCAGTTTCGGGGGACTAGCGGGAGGAGATACGCAGTATTTT
TRBJ2-1 . TRBD2 TRBV5-1 CASSPAGAGGVNEQFF TGCGCCAGCAGCCCCGCGGGCGCGGGAGGGGTTAATGAGCAGTTCTTC
TRBJ2-2 . . TRBV29-1 CSVPGTANTGELFF TGCAGCGTTCCCGGGACTGCAAACACCGGGGAGCTGTTTTTT
TRBJ1-6 . TRBD1 TRBV7-6 CASSRQGGNSPLHF TGTGCCAGCAGCCGACAGGGGGGAAATTCACCCCTCCACTTT
TRBJ2-6 . TRBD2 TRBV28 CASNIIAGANSGANVLTF TGTGCCAGCAACATAATAGCGGGAGCCAACTCTGGGGCCAACGTCCTGACTTTC
TRBJ2-1 few TRBD2 TRBV6-1 CASSEYSGGPYNEQFF TGTGCCAGCAGTGAATATTCGGGAGGGCCCTACAATGAGCAGTTCTTC
TRBJ1-2 . . TRBV6-5 CASSREGTYGYTF TGTGCCAGCAGCCGGGAGGGAACTTATGGCTACACCTTC
TRBJ2-5 few . TRBV11-2 CASSLVAGRTAAQYF TGTGCCAGCAGCTTAGTTGCGGGCCGGACAGCGGCCCAGTACTTC
TRBJ2-3 . TRBD1 TRBV25-1 CASSGQGVAQYF TGTGCCAGCAGTGGACAGGGGGTCGCGCAGTATTTT
TRBJ2-7 . TRBD2 TRBV5-1 CASSSTSGSNEQYF TGCGCCAGCAGCTCCACTAGCGGGTCTAACGAGCAGTACTTC
TRBJ2-3 . TRBD2 TRBV11-2 CASSFDRSGSGGTDTQYF TGTGCCAGCAGCTTCGACCGCAGCGGGAGCGGGGGCACAGATACGCAGTATTTT
TRBJ1-2 . . TRBV7-8 CASSVRRDHGYTF TGTGCCAGCAGCGTGAGGAGGGATCATGGCTACACCTTC
TRBJ1-2 few . TRBV10-3 CAISEVGREDGYTF TGTGCCATCAGTGAGGTCGGCAGGGAGGATGGCTACACCTTC
TRBJ1-4 . . TRBV20-1 CSASPGEKLFF TGCAGTGCTAGCCCCGGGGAAAAACTGTTTTTT
TRBJ2-7 . . TRBV7-9 CASSLGAGRYSYEQYF TGTGCCAGCAGCTTAGGCGCGGGTCGCTATTCCTACGAGCAGTACTTC
TRBJ2-1 . TRBD2 TRBV9 CASSEEGRVLSYNEQFF TGTGCCAGCAGCGAAGAGGGGAGGGTATTGTCGTACAATGAGCAGTTCTTC
TRBJ2-6 . . TRBV28 CASSKQGSGANVLTF TGTGCCAGCTCAAAACAGGGCTCTGGGGCCAACGTCCTGACTTTC
TRBJ2-7 . TRBD1 TRBV6-1 CASREPYQGALVEQYF TGTGCCAGCAGAGAACCCTACCAGGGGGCTTTGGTCGAGCAGTACTTC
TRBJ2-7 few . TRBV7-2 CASSLVGHGHEQYF TGTGCCAGCAGCTTAGTTGGACATGGTCACGAGCAGTACTTC
TRBJ2-7 . . TRBV27 CASSSTYEQYF TGTGCCAGCAGTTCAACCTACGAGCAGTACTTC
TRBJ2-7 . TRBD1 TRBV5-1 CASSFRGQNYEQYF TGCGCCAGCAGCTTCAGGGGGCAAAACTACGAGCAGTACTTC
TRBJ1-5 . TRBD1 TRBV7-9 CASSQGTGNGWQPQHF TGTGCCAGCAGCCAGGGGACAGGGAATGGGTGGCAGCCCCAGCATTTT
TRBJ1-1 . . TRBV5-4 CASSLRQTGSQGEAFF TGTGCCAGCAGCCTGAGACAAACAGGGTCTCAGGGTGAAGCTTTCTTT
TRBJ2-7 . TRBD2 TRBV10-2 CASSEPYRVAGRLEQYF TGCGCCAGCAGTGAGCCCTACAGGGTAGCGGGACGTCTCGAGCAGTACTTC
TRBJ2-7 . TRBD1 TRBV4-1 CASSREQGAGYEQYF TGCGCCAGCAGCCGTGAACAGGGGGCGGGTTACGAGCAGTACTTC
TRBJ1-2 . . TRBV4-1 CASSQDLLKGTIGLLYGYTF TGCGCCAGCAGCCAAGATTTGTTGAAGGGTACCATAGGACTCCTATATGGCTACACCTTC